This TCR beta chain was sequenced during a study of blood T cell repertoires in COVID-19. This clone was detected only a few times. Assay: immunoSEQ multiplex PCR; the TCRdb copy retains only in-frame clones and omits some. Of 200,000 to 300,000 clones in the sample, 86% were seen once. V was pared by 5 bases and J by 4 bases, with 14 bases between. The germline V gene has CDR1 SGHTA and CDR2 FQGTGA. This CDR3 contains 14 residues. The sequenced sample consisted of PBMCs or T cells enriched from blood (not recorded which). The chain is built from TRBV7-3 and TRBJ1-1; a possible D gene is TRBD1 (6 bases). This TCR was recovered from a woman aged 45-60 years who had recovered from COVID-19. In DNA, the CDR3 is TGTGCCAGCAGCCTCCTCCCAGGGGCCACTGAAGCTTTCTTT. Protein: CASSLLPGATEAFF.